This T cell receptor (beta chain) was observed in a study of blood T cell repertoires in COVID-19 (dated by TCRdb to 2020 to 2022). With respect to the entire study: The collaborator samples originated in the United States, Italy and Spain and spanned the acute and convalescent phases of COVID-19. Sample metadata almost always included a de-identified subject ID, COVID-19 status, age in years and sex. The dataset comprised deeply sampled blood TCRbeta repertoires from subjects exposed to, actively infected with, or recovered from COVID-19. The repertoires were released in a freely available public database meant as a resource for research on the immune response to SARS-CoV-2. The samples were drawn from two sources: the first 160 participants of the ongoing ImmuneRACE study, and approximately 1,300 subjects contributed by 6 global collaborators. The prospective study material was composed of cDNA or gDNA derived from T cells, B-cell-depleted T cells, or PBMCs. Where HLA class I and class II types were available, the types were taken from metadata supplied by the sample provider, not from assay-based typing. Findings and caveats that apply to the study as a whole: The amount of clinical and demographic metadata varied by source and participant and was provided uncurated.

About this clone itself: The antigen it recognizes is unknown. No clone much larger than this one lies a single base away; base qualities are absent.

Collaborating institutions collected whole blood in K2EDTA tubes following their own protocols. For TCRbeta analysis, collaborators shipped samples as frozen whole blood, isolated PBMCs, or DNA extracted from either of those sample types. The CDR3 has 13 amino acids, counting the end cysteine and phenylalanine. Only the CDR3 DNA is retained, 39 bases long and in frame from the first base. The germline V gene specifies KGHSH as CDR1 and LQKENI as CDR2. V lost 4 bases and J lost 2 bases, and the count of bases not matched to a germline gene is 1. TCRbeta CDR3 regions were amplified from genomic DNA using the immunoSEQ Assay, a bias-controlled multiplex PCR. The published analysis was carried out like this. Nucleated cell counts per sample were estimated from amplification of reference gene primers within the assay. To quantify the absolute abundance of each unique TCRbeta CDR3 rearrangement, sequence reads were collapsed and filtered. For each sample, productive Simpson clonality was calculated as the square root of Simpson's diversity index over productive rearrangements. TCRdb provides this immuneACCESS table in a form limited to in-frame rearrangements. Some clones are lacking; in checked studies, under half of them reflect an unresolved V gene, and why the rest are absent is not known. The DNA was the basis for D and trimming; V, J and clone size are from that table. For this sample the table gives a few hundred thousand clones, of which approximately 88% were detected only once. The leading ten clones occupy 0.95% to 1.5% of the sample.

The sequenced sample was peripheral blood. This receptor was identified in a man between 40 and 49 years old with acute or convalescent COVID-19. The rearrangement joined TRBV18 to TRBJ2-7, with TRBD1 identical over 8 junction bases. The bases are TGTGCCAGCTCACAGGGACAGGCCTACGAGCAGTACTTC. Translated, this gives CASSQGQAYEQYF.